This T cell receptor beta chain derives from a study of early T cells in non-severe SARS-CoV-2 infection. The overall study: Sequencing of bulk RNA from unsorted whole blood was done, without chain pairing.

cDNA molecules, individually, were tagged with unique molecular identifiers. TCRdb independently ran MiXCR on the 5' RACE reads; one entry per CDR3 protein. This sample has about 34,000 distinct CDR3 sequences; 5.5% to 7.5% occur once, and the top ten carry around 7.1%. This clonotype came up many times. Its antigen is as yet unknown. Germline is not matched at one junction end, which may reflect a read error. Study-wide results and caveats: Missing private and CD4 specificities, VDJdb matching favored anti-spike CD8 responses.

The germline V gene has CDR1 DFQATT and CDR2 SNEGSKA (reference sequence). This CDR3 has 14 residues. The chain is built from TRBV20-1 and TRBJ2-5; 7 bases fit TRBD1. This receptor was identified in an adult who was a healthcare worker with PCR-confirmed SARS-CoV-2 infection or an uninfected control (not recorded which). Sequencing was performed on whole blood. The CDR3 DNA is TGCAGGGCTAGTAGACAGGGATTGGGAGAGACCCAGTACTTC. It codes for CRASRQGLGETQYF.